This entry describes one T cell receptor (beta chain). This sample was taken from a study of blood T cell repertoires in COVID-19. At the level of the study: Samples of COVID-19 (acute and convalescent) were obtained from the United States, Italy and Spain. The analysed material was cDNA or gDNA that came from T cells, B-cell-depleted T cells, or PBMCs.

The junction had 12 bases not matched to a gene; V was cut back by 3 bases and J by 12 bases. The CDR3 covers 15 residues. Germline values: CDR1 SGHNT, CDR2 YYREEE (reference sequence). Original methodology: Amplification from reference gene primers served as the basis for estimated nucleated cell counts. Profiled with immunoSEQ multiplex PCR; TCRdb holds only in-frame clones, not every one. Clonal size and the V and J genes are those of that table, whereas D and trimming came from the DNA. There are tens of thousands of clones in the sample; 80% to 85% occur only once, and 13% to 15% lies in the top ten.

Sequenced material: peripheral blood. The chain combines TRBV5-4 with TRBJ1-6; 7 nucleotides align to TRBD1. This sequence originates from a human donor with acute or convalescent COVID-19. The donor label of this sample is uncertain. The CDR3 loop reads CASSSEGQPFKPLHF. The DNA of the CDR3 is TGTGCCAGCAGCTCAGAGGGACAGCCTTTCAAACCCCTCCACTTT.